The 13 T cell receptor beta chains given below trace back to one sample, sequenced in a study of CD8 T cell repertoires and HIV-1 epitope variants (TCRdb year 2020). Library method: the immunoSEQ multiplex PCR assay. TCRdb limited this immuneACCESS table to in-frame rearrangements with V and J called. A share of clones is missing; checked studies link under half to unresolved V genes, and the rest is unexplained. The sample table lists approximately 3,100 clones, under 85% of them with a count of one. The biggest ten clones account for under 55% of the sample. For these receptors, no antigen is known. The source material was cultured CD8+ T cells derived from PBMCs. The source of these receptors is a male donor with HIV.

As DNA, the CDR3 is TGTGCCAGCAGCACCTCCGGACAGGGAAGGGAGACCCAGTACTTC. Residues: CASSTSGQGRETQYF. The chain carries TRBV5-6 and TRBJ2-5; 8 positions match TRBD1. The CDR3 is 15 residues long. Germline V CDR1 and CDR2: SGHDT, YYEEEE. V dropped 4 bases and J dropped 5; count of bases not matched to a gene: 10.

The rearrangement links TRBV7-4 to TRBJ2-7, with D possibly being TRBD2 (6 bases). The CDR3 spans 12 residues. V dropped 2 bases and J dropped 6 bases, with 8 bases sitting between them. Germline V lookup: CDR1 SGHVT, CDR2 SQSDAQ. CDR3 protein: CASSLRAGEQYF. The CDR3 nucleotides are TGTGCCAGCAGCTTACGAGCGGGCGAGCAGTACTTC.

This clone came up a few times. V and J are TRBV4-1 and TRBJ1-2, with unresolved D. Germline CDR1 is MGHRA and CDR2 is YSYEKL. The CDR3 is made up of 16 amino acids. Deletions cut 0 bases from V and 3 bases from J, with 14 bases between. The CDR3 here is CASSQDPVELDYGYTF. As DNA, the CDR3 is TGCGCCAGCAGCCAAGATCCCGTCGAACTCGACTATGGCTACACCTTC.

This clone was recorded once. This chain uses TRBV7-9 with TRBJ2-6; D not certain. The CDR3 is made up of 16 amino acids. CDR1 is SEHNR and CDR2 is FQNEAQ in the germline V gene (reference sequence). Trimming cost V 0 bases and J 0 bases, with 6 bases left between them. CDR3 amino acids: CASSLAGSSGANVLTF. CDR3 sequence (DNA): TGTGCCAGCAGCTTAGCCGGAAGCTCTGGGGCCAACGTCCTGACTTTC.

V usage is TRBV25-1 and J usage is TRBJ2-5, with unresolved D. In germline, CDR1 is MGHDK, CDR2 SYGVNS. V was clipped by 3 bases and J by 5 bases, with 13 bases between them. This CDR3 spans 14 amino acids. CDR3 protein: CASSETVKGETQYF. CDR3 nucleotide sequence: TGTGCCAGCAGTGAGACCGTGAAGGGCGAGACCCAGTACTTC.

The chain couples TRBV5-1 to TRBJ1-2; 11 bases fit TRBD1. The CDR3 covers 16 residues. V shed 4 bases, J shed 2 bases, and the junction held 7 bases outside the gene matches. The germline CDR1 and CDR2 sequences are SGHRS and YFSETQ. CDR3 in amino acids: CASSLGQGAKNYGYTF. The CDR3 DNA reads as TGCGCCAGCAGCCTAGGACAGGGGGCCAAAAACTATGGCTACACCTTC.

This chain joins TRBV13 and TRBJ2-7; TRBD1 is a possible D gene (7 bases). CDR1 is PRHDT and CDR2 is FYEKMQ in the germline V gene (reference sequence). This CDR3 contains 13 residues. V dropped 0 bases and J dropped 5 bases, with 8 bases sitting between them. DNA for the CDR3: TGTGCCAGCAGCTTAGGCAGGGGGGACGAGCAGTACTTC. Translated: CASSLGRGDEQYF.

The chain employs TRBV21-1 and TRBJ1-2; the D segment call TRBD1 is taken from the table without a DNA check. TRBV21-1 has pseudogene status. The CDR3 length is 14 residues. CDR3 coding DNA: TGTGCCAGCAGCAGCCAGGGTCGCCCAAGCGGCTACACCTTC. It encodes CASSSQGRPSGYTF.

This clone has just one count. The chain employs TRBV2 and TRBJ2-3; 9 nucleotides match TRBD2. The CDR3 covers 18 residues. Germline CDR1 SNHLY, CDR2 FYNNEI. V shed 2 bases, J shed 2 bases, and the junction held 11 bases outside the gene matches. The CDR3 DNA reads as TGTGCCAGCAGTGAAAGCCGCCTAGCGGGGTGGGCCACAGATACGCAGTATTTT. It translates to CASSESRLAGWATDTQYF.

The gene calls are TRBV28 and TRBJ2-5, with a tentative D call TRBD1 (5 bases). V was pared by 3 bases and J by 5 bases, with 13 bases between. Germline V gives CDR1 MDHEN, CDR2 SYDVKM. The CDR3 runs 14 residues. CDR3 amino acids: CASSFHQGWETQYF. The CDR3 nucleotides are TGTGCCAGCAGTTTCCACCAGGGATGGGAGACCCAGTACTTC.

This clone was seen once. The rearrangement uses TRBV7-2 and TRBJ2-1; 8 bases map to TRBD2. CDR1 is SGHTA and CDR2 is FQGNSA in the germline V gene. J gave up 2 bases and V 7 bases, and 10 bases lay outside the gene matches. CDR3 length equals 16 residues. CDR3 loop: CASTSAGDIPYNEQFF. Here the CDR3 DNA reads TGTGCCAGCACTTCAGCGGGGGACATTCCCTACAATGAGCAGTTCTTC.

This clone was detected a few times. This chain joins TRBV2 and TRBJ2-7, with a weak D call TRBD2 (5 bases). This CDR3 comprises 15 residues. The ends were cut back, 3 bases at V and 0 bases at J, with 12 bases in the middle. Germline V gene sequence: CDR1 SNHLY, CDR2 FYNNEI. This chain's CDR3 is CASSEGPGSSYEQYF. As DNA, the CDR3 is TGTGCCAGCAGTGAGGGCCCTGGGAGCTCCTACGAGCAGTACTTC.

The rearrangement uses TRBV14 and TRBJ1-1, with D unresolved. The CDR3 is made up of 11 amino acids. Germline-derived CDR1 and CDR2 are SGHDN and FVKESK. V lost 4 bases, J lost 6 bases, and 6 bases lay in between. CDR3 bases: TGTGCCAGCAGCCGTAGCTCTGAAGCTTTCTTT. Translated, it gives CASSRSSEAFF.